This TCR beta chain comes out of a study of shared clonotypes between healthy human individuals. Germline V gene lookup returns CDR1 MNHNS and CDR2 SASEGT. V was trimmed by 5 bases and J by 1 base, leaving 8 bases between them. The CDR3 is 13 amino acids. Findings of the study overall: Shared across four donors were about 4.8% of the naive CD4 clonotypes.

The protocol was immunoSEQ multiplex PCR, while the TCRdb copy is restricted to in-frame clones and leaves out a portion. The sample records some 2,400,000 clones, more than 90% being singletons. About this clone itself: Its antigen is as yet unknown.

This chain links TRBV6-1 with TRBJ1-1; no clear D gene. The sequenced sample consisted of naive CD4+ T cells sorted from blood. Subset given: CD45RA+ positively selected. This clonotype was obtained from a man aged 18 to 35 in good health. The CDR3 DNA follows: TGTGCCAGCAGTTCGGTGGCGAACACTGAAGCTTTCTTT. Translation: CASSSVANTEAFF.